This is a list of T cell receptor beta chains from one sample in a study of spatial heterogeneity in lung cancer. TCRdb ran MiXCR on the 5' RACE reads and lists one entry per CDR3 protein. The top ten clones hold about 25% of a sample with approximately 13,000 distinct CDR3 sequences, roughly 5.6% of them seen once. This sample comprised lung tumor tissue, obtained at surgery. Source of these receptors: a male donor with early-stage non-small cell lung cancer. Each CDR3 is given with its conserved first and last residue. The D gene is left open where the match is weak. The size of a clone is reported for some rows only, either as once, few or many, or as a class for expanded clones.

TRBJ2-6 many . TRBV6-5 TGTGCCAGCAGGTTGAAAGTAGGCTCTGGGGCCAACGTCCTGACTTTC CASRLKVGSGANVLTF
TRBJ2-1 many TRBD1 TRBV15 TGTGCCACCAGCAGTTCCCCGGACAGGGGGCAGTTCTTC CATSSSPDRGQFF
TRBJ1-5 many . TRBV24-1 TGTGCCACCAGTGGTTCGGACCTTAGCAATCAGCCCCAGCATTTT CATSGSDLSNQPQHF
TRBJ2-5 many . TRBV20-1 TGCAGTGCTATTGTTCGCGGGGCCTTCCAAGAGACCCAGTACTTC CSAIVRGAFQETQYF
TRBJ2-3 many . TRBV6-6 TGTGCCAGCAGACAAACTACAGGGAGGAGCACAGATACGCAGTATTTT CASRQTTGRSTDTQYF
TRBJ2-3 many . TRBV6-2/TRBV6-3 TGTGCCAGCAGTACTGGGACTAGCACAGATACGCAGTATTTT CASSTGTSTDTQYF
TRBJ2-1 many . TRBV2 TGTGCCAGCAGTGTAACAGTCGACAATGAGCAGTTCTTC CASSVTVDNEQFF
TRBJ1-3 . . TRBV20-1 TGCAGTGCTAGACGCCCCCCGGGACACTTCAGCTCTGGAAACACCATATATTTT CSARRPPGHFSSGNTIYF
TRBJ2-6 few TRBD1 TRBV9 TGTGCCAGCAGCCTAGGGGGCATGGGGGCCAACGTCCTGACTTTC CASSLGGMGANVLTF
TRBJ2-1 many . TRBV7-9 TGTGCCTTGACAGTATACAATGAGCAGTTCTTC CALTVYNEQFF
TRBJ1-4 many . TRBV9 TGTGCCAGCAGCGTCGGGACCGAGAATGAAAAACTGTTTTTT CASSVGTENEKLFF
TRBJ2-7 many TRBD2 TRBV4-3 TGCGCCAGCAGCCCCGTTTGGGGGGGGAGCTCCTACGAGCAGTACTTC CASSPVWGGSSYEQYF
TRBJ2-5 many TRBD2 TRBV3-1 TGTGCCAGCAGCCCGACGGGGGGAGAGACCCAGTACTTC CASSPTGGETQYF
TRBJ2-3 many TRBD2 TRBV11-3 TGTGCCAGCAGCTTGTTAGCGGGGGATACGCAGTATTTT CASSLLAGDTQYF
TRBJ2-3 many . TRBV15 TGTGCCACCAGCCCCCTGATAGCAGATACGCAGTATTTT CATSPLIADTQYF
TRBJ2-7 many . TRBV29-1 TGCAGCATCACGACAGGGACTTACGAGCAGTACTTC CSITTGTYEQYF
TRBJ2-1 medium-sized TRBD2 TRBV2 TGTGCCAGCGGGTTCGGACTAGCGGCATCCTACAATGAGCAGTTCTTC CASGFGLAASYNEQFF
TRBJ2-2 many . TRBV7-7 TGTGCTAGCAGCTTAGTTGAGGGGATCGGCGGGGAGCTGTTTTTT CASSLVEGIGGELFF
TRBJ2-6 many . TRBV7-2 TGTGCCAGCAGACTTTTGGGGGCGCCTGGGGCCAACGTCCTGACTTTC CASRLLGAPGANVLTF
TRBJ2-3 medium-sized . TRBV20-1 TGCAGTGCTAGAGACCAGGGGCAAGCAGATACGCAGTATTTT CSARDQGQADTQYF
TRBJ1-2 many TRBD1 TRBV5-1 TGCGCCAGCAGCCAGTTGTCGACAGGGGATGGCTACACCTTC CASSQLSTGDGYTF
TRBJ1-6 many . TRBV27 TGTGCCAGCAGCTTCAGGAATTCACCCCTCCACTTT CASSFRNSPLHF
TRBJ2-7 many TRBD1 TRBV6-1 TGTGCCAGCAGTGGACAGGGATACGAGCAGTACTTC CASSGQGYEQYF
TRBJ1-5 many . TRBV6-2/TRBV6-3 TGTGCCAGTTATCAGCCCCAGCATTTT CASYQPQHF
TRBJ2-2 . TRBD1 TRBV29-1 TGCAGCGTTCTACAGGGGACCGGCGGGGAGCTGTTTTTT CSVLQGTGGELFF
TRBJ1-2 many . TRBV20-1 TGCAGTGCTAGACAAGGGGGGGACTATGGCTACACCTTC CSARQGGDYGYTF
TRBJ2-1 few . TRBV6-1 TGTGCCAGCAGTGAAGACCCGGGACCAGACAATGAGCAGTTCTTC CASSEDPGPDNEQFF
TRBJ1-2 many . TRBV24-1 TGTGCCACCAGTGATTTGTTAATCTGGGATAAGGTTGACCGGTTCTATGGCTACACCTTC CATSDLLIWDKVDRFYGYTF
TRBJ1-6 medium-sized . TRBV5-1 TGCGCCAGCAGCCGGGGAGGGGAGGATAATTCACCCCTCCACTTT CASSRGGEDNSPLHF
TRBJ1-1 many TRBD1 TRBV6-5 TGTGCCAGCAGTTACCGGGGACAGGGATTGAGGATGAACACTGAAGCTTTCTTT CASSYRGQGLRMNTEAFF
TRBJ2-7 many . TRBV4-1 TGCGCCAGCAGCCAAGATAGGGAATACAACGCCGAGCAGTACTTC CASSQDREYNAEQYF
TRBJ1-1 many . TRBV6-1 TGTGCCACCTCGATCCGAACACGCGCTGAAGCTTTCTTT CATSIRTRAEAFF
TRBJ2-3 few . TRBV20-1 TGCAGTGCGAGTGTTCTAGATACGCAGTATTTT CSASVLDTQYF
TRBJ1-1 many . TRBV7-9 TGTGCCAGCAGCTTAGACCAGAACACTGAAGCTTTCTTT CASSLDQNTEAFF
TRBJ1-2 many TRBD1 TRBV11-2 TGTGCCAGCAGCTTAGGAGGGCAGGGGGCGTATGGCTACACCTTC CASSLGGQGAYGYTF